These 29 T cell receptor beta chains originate from one sample sequenced in a study of blood T cell repertoires in COVID-19. Only in-frame clones appear in the TCRdb table, and some are missing; sequencing was by immunoSEQ multiplex PCR. The sample lists 200,000 to 300,000 clones; approximately 80% were seen once. The material sequenced was peripheral blood. These receptors were collected from a woman of 80 years or more with COVID-19, enrolled during active disease.

The chain employs TRBV5-6 and TRBJ1-4; D is possibly TRBD1 (6 bases). V was trimmed by 5 bases and J by 4 bases, leaving 12 bases between them. The V gene's germline CDR1 is SGHDT and CDR2 YYEEEE. The CDR3 runs to 14 residues. Here the CDR3 DNA reads TGTGCCAGCAGAAACAGGGCGGGTAATGAAAAACTGTTTTTT. Protein sequence: CASRNRAGNEKLFF.

The V and J genes are TRBV3-1 (or the pseudogene TRBV3-2) and TRBJ2-3; D is ambiguous. Looked up from germline, CDR1 is LGHDT and CDR2 is YNNKEL (reference sequence). V was trimmed by 3 bases and J by 1 base, leaving 5 bases between them. The CDR3 totals 13 residues. The CDR3, as DNA: TGTGCCAGCAGCCAGGCCGGCACAGATACGCAGTATTTT. Its protein product is CASSQAGTDTQYF.

The chain carries TRBV5-5 and TRBJ1-6, with TRBD1 matching 9 bases. CDR3 length equals 18 residues. Germline-derived CDR1 and CDR2 are SGHKS and YYEKEE (reference sequence). V shed 3 bases and J 0 bases; nucleotides not matched to a gene: 7. CDR3 in DNA: TGTGCCAGCAGCTGGACAGGGACAGGGAGCTCCTATAATTCACCCCTCCACTTT. The encoded protein is CASSWTGTGSSYNSPLHF.

J is TRBJ2-1 and V is TRBV7-3; D call uncertain. The V gene's germline CDR1 is SGHTA and CDR2 FQGTGA. The V and J ends lost 2 bases and 5 bases respectively, with 7 bases between them. This CDR3 region has 13 residues. The CDR3 coding sequence is TGTGCCAGCAGCTTATCCAGGAACAATGAGCAGTTCTTC. As protein: CASSLSRNNEQFF. Filled out from reference TRBV7-3 and TRBJ2-1, the complete variable domain reads GAGVSQTPSNKVTEKGKYVELRCDPISGHTALYWYRQSLGQGPEFLIYFQGTGAADDSGLPNDRFFAVRPEGSVSTLKIQRTERGDSAVYLCASSLSRNNEQFFGPGTRLTVL.

The CDR3 nucleotides are TGTGCCAGCAGCTTACGGGCAGGGAATCAGCCCCAGCATTTT. Translated: CASSLRAGNQPQHF. The V gene is TRBV7-2, the J gene TRBJ1-5; the D gene is possibly TRBD1 (5 bases). The CDR3 is 14 amino acids. V was cut by 2 bases and J by 4 bases, with 9 bases left in between. Germline V CDR1 and CDR2: SGHTA, FQGNSA. Using reference TRBV7-2 and TRBJ1-5 for the parts outside the CDR3, the full variable domain is GAGVSQSPSNKVTEKGKDVELRCDPISGHTALYWYRQSLGQGLEFLIYFQGNSAPDKSGLPSDRFSAERTGGSVSTLTIQRTQQEDSAVYLCASSLRAGNQPQHFGDGTRLSIL.

This chain connects TRBV12-5 to TRBJ2-7; 11 bases are a match to TRBD1. Germline values: CDR1 LGHNT, CDR2 FRNRAP. V lost 2 bases and J lost 3; bases outside the gene matches: 6. The CDR3 spans 16 residues. The CDR3 DNA follows: TGTGCTAGTGGTTTGCTCCAGGGGACAGGGGGCTACGAGCAGTACTTC. Encoded protein: CASGLLQGTGGYEQYF.

This rearrangement joins TRBV6-5 to TRBJ2-1; 8 bases fit TRBD1. CDR3 length: 12 amino acids. The J segment lost 8 bases and the V segment lost 6 bases, leaving 3 bases of the junction unmatched. The V gene's germline CDR1 is MNHEY and CDR2 SVGAGI. The DNA of the CDR3 is TGTGCCAGCAGCGACAGGGGCGATGAGCAGTTCTTC. Encoded protein: CASSDRGDEQFF.

The chain recombines TRBV27 with TRBJ2-3; possibly TRBD1 for D (5 bases). The V end lost 6 bases, the J end lost 1 base, and 17 bases lay between the germline ends. From germline, CDR1 is MNHEY and CDR2 SMNVEV (reference sequence). There are 16 residues in the CDR3. The CDR3 bases are TGTGCCAGCAGAACCCCCCGGACATGGGGCACAGATACGCAGTATTTT. It codes for CASRTPRTWGTDTQYF.

This chain uses TRBV5-7 with TRBJ1-2; D not resolved. TRBV5-7 carries the ORF label, with uncertain function. The CDR3 has 14 residues. Trimming took off 2 bases at V and 5 bases at J, with 13 bases between the two ends. CDR3 loop: CASSLLATSYGYTF. CDR3 nucleotides: TGTGCCAGCAGCTTACTTGCTACTTCTTATGGCTACACCTTC.

A single count supports this clone. V usage is TRBV29-1 and J usage is TRBJ2-1; 7 bases align to TRBD2. Per the germline V gene, CDR1 is SQVTM and CDR2 is ANQGSEA. J gave up 9 bases and V 4 bases, and 15 bases lay outside the gene matches. The CDR3 has 15 residues. The CDR3 protein is CSVVFGGRSTSEQFF. CDR3 nucleotide sequence: TGCAGCGTTGTTTTTGGCGGGAGAAGCACGAGTGAGCAGTTCTTC.

The V and J genes are TRBV19 and TRBJ2-7; unclear D gene. The germline V gene has CDR1 LNHDA and CDR2 SQIVND (reference sequence). V lost 4 bases to trimming and J lost 1 base, with 17 bases between them. The CDR3 is 16 amino acids. In nucleotides, the CDR3 is TGTGCCAGTAGTAGGGCTTTATCAGGTGGGTCCTACGAGCAGTACTTC. Protein: CASSRALSGGSYEQYF.

The rearrangement uses TRBV12-3 or TRBV12-4 and TRBJ2-2, with unresolved D. The CDR3 totals 13 residues. V gave up 6 bases and J gave up 3 bases, with 8 bases separating them. CDR3: CASSRQDTGELFF. CDR3 coding DNA: TGTGCCAGCAGCCGCCAGGACACCGGGGAGCTGTTTTTT.

The chain has TRBV3-1 (or the pseudogene TRBV3-2) and TRBJ2-7, with D perhaps TRBD1 (6 bases). The germline V and J ends were trimmed by 4 bases and 3 bases, with 7 bases remaining between them. Germline V lookup: CDR1 LGHDT, CDR2 YNNKEL (reference sequence). CDR3 length: 12 residues. This chain's CDR3 is CASSPRGYEQYF. The CDR3 DNA reads TGTGCCAGCAGCCCCAGGGGCTACGAGCAGTACTTC.

This clone was observed a single time. The chain is built from TRBV6-1 and TRBJ1-2; D call uncertain. V lost 5 bases, J lost 4 bases, and 11 bases lay in between. Germline CDR1 reads MNHNS; CDR2 reads SASEGT. CDR3 length equals 13 residues. CDR3 in DNA: TGTGCCAGCAGTTATGGCCGAGGCTATGGCTACACCTTC. Protein sequence: CASSYGRGYGYTF.

This chain links TRBV7-2 with TRBJ1-4; possibly TRBD1 for D (6 bases). Germline lookup yields CDR1 SGHTA and CDR2 FQGNSA. This CDR3 region has 15 residues. V dropped 2 bases and J dropped 7 bases, with 14 bases sitting between them. Here the CDR3 reads CASSLYYRATEKLFF. In nucleotides, the CDR3 is TGTGCCAGCAGCTTATATTACAGGGCGACTGAAAAACTGTTTTTT.

This chain joins TRBV6-6 and TRBJ1-5; D call uncertain. V was trimmed by 0 bases and J by 5 bases, leaving 11 bases between them. CDR1 MNHNY and CDR2 SVGAGI come from the germline V gene (reference sequence). This CDR3 spans 15 amino acids. The CDR3 sequence: CASSYSGQTDQPQHF. The CDR3 DNA follows: TGTGCCAGCAGTTACTCTGGCCAGACTGATCAGCCCCAGCATTTT.

In this sample, this clone turned up a few times. Other DNA sequences in this sample translate to the same CDR3. The chain has TRBV7-3 and TRBJ2-3, with D possibly TRBD2 on 5 matching bases. CDR1 and CDR2 from the germline V gene are SGHTA and FQGTGA. The V end lost 3 bases, the J end lost 0 bases, and 7 bases lay between the germline ends. This CDR3 contains 14 residues. The CDR3: CASSLTGSTDTQYF. CDR3 DNA sequence: TGTGCCAGCAGCTTGACGGGAAGCACAGATACGCAGTATTTT.

The CDR3 nucleotides read TGTGCCAGCAAATTGACAGGGCCTTACACTGAAGCTTTCTTT. It encodes CASKLTGPYTEAFF. J is TRBJ1-1 and V is TRBV14, with 7 bases matching TRBD1. CDR3 length equals 14 residues. Germline V lookup: CDR1 SGHDN, CDR2 FVKESK. After removal of 7 bases from V and 3 bases from J, the junction contained 8 bases not matched to a gene.

J is TRBJ1-4 and V is TRBV10-1; D not resolved. This CDR3 has 14 amino acids. Germline lookup yields CDR1 WNHNN and CDR2 SYGVQD (reference sequence). Trimming shortened V by 0 bases and J by 10 bases, and 12 bases separated the two germline ends. CDR3 coding DNA: TGCGCCAGCAGTGAGTCCTTAGCCATCCCAAAACTGTTTTTT. Protein sequence: CASSESLAIPKLFF.

This clone occurred once. The chain combines TRBV19 with TRBJ2-7; D remains unclear. The CDR3 totals 14 residues. V was clipped by 3 bases and J by 0 bases, with 9 bases between them. From germline, CDR1 is LNHDA and CDR2 SQIVND (reference sequence). This chain's CDR3 is CASSMSSPSYEQYF. Written as DNA, the CDR3 is TGTGCCAGTAGTATGTCGTCCCCCTCCTACGAGCAGTACTTC.

This clone occurred a few times. The chain combines TRBV28 with TRBJ2-7, with TRBD1 matching over 8 bases. The CDR3 has 14 amino acids. Per germline, CDR1 MDHEN and CDR2 SYDVKM. V gave up 6 bases and J gave up 5 bases; unmatched junction bases: 9. In DNA, the CDR3 is TGTGCCAGCAGACCAGGGGGCGCATTGGACGAGCAGTACTTC. Translation: CASRPGGALDEQYF.

This chain uses TRBV29-1 with TRBJ2-7; TRBD2 matches at 12 bases. V dropped 6 bases and J dropped 4; count of bases not matched to a gene: 16. CDR3 length: 17 residues. CDR1 and CDR2 from the germline V gene are SQVTM and ANQGSEA. CDR3 residues: CSVDEDSRTSGKYEQYF. CDR3 bases: TGCAGCGTCGATGAAGACAGCCGGACTAGCGGGAAGTACGAGCAGTACTTC.

The V gene is TRBV12-3 or TRBV12-4, the J gene TRBJ2-1, with D unclear. The CDR3 is 13 amino acids. V dropped 3 bases and J dropped 9 bases, with 12 bases sitting between them. CDR3 sequence (DNA): TGTGCCAGCAGTTTCGAACCCCCGGGTGAGCAGTTCTTC. Translating it yields CASSFEPPGEQFF.

CDR3 region: CASSLTGQGGLAGYTDTQYF. The CDR3 DNA reads as TGTGCCAGCAGTTTAACAGGGCAAGGAGGGCTAGCGGGTTACACAGATACGCAGTATTTT. V usage is TRBV27 and J usage is TRBJ2-3; TRBD2 aligns across 8 bases. V gave up 2 bases and J gave up 2 bases; unmatched junction bases: 18. This CDR3 region has 20 residues. Germline CDR1 reads MNHEY; CDR2 reads SMNVEV (reference sequence).

The V gene is TRBV3-1 (or the pseudogene TRBV3-2), the J gene TRBJ1-2; no clear D. V was pared by 1 base and J by 0 bases, with 15 bases between. There are 17 residues in the CDR3. Germline values: CDR1 LGHDT, CDR2 YNNKEL (reference sequence). CDR3 sequence (DNA): TGTGCCAGCAGCCAAGCAGGCAGAAATCGAGCTAACTATGGCTACACCTTC. It translates to CASSQAGRNRANYGYTF.

This clone appeared a few times. The gene calls are TRBV4-1 and TRBJ1-2, with D hard to call. The CDR3 runs 15 residues. The germline CDR1 and CDR2 sequences are MGHRA and YSYEKL. V was trimmed by 2 bases and J by 7 bases, leaving 17 bases between them. The CDR3 loop reads CASSQPVGSRRGYTF. CDR3 coding DNA: TGCGCCAGCAGCCAACCGGTTGGGAGCCGTCGTGGCTACACCTTC.

The V and J genes are TRBV4-2 and TRBJ2-1; 9 bases agree with TRBD1. V dropped 4 bases and J dropped 13; count of bases not matched to a gene: 14. From germline, CDR1 is LGHNA and CDR2 YNFKEQ. The CDR3 extends over 15 amino acids. CDR3 sequence: CASSPRQGGPDPQFF. The CDR3 DNA reads as TGTGCCAGCAGCCCCCGACAGGGGGGGCCGGACCCTCAGTTCTTC.

The chain carries TRBV2 and TRBJ1-3, with D unclear. The CDR3 consists of 13 residues. Looked up from germline, CDR1 is SNHLY and CDR2 is FYNNEI. V lost 3 bases to trimming and J lost 4 bases, with 7 bases between them. This CDR3 reads CASSEAGGNTIYF. CDR3 in DNA: TGTGCCAGCAGTGAGGCGGGAGGAAACACCATATATTTT.

The genes are TRBV4-1 and TRBJ2-5; 8 bases match TRBD2. The trim removed 1 base at V and 5 bases at J, leaving 6 bases unmatched. This CDR3 has 15 residues. CDR1 is MGHRA and CDR2 is YSYEKL in the germline V gene. DNA for the CDR3: TGCGCCAGCAGCCAAGGATGGCGGGGGGAGGAGACCCAGTACTTC. Translating gives CASSQGWRGEETQYF.